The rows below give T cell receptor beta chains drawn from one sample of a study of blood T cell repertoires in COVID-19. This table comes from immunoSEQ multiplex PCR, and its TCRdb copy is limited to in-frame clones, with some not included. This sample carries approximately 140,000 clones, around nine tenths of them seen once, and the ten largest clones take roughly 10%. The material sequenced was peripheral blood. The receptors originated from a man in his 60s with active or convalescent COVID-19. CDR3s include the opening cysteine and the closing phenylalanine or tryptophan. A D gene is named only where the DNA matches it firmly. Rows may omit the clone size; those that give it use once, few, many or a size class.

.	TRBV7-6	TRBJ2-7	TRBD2	TGTGCCAGCAGCTCCGGGACTAGCGGTCTATACGAGCAGTACTTC	CASSSGTSGLYEQYF
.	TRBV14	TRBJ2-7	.	TGTGCCAGCAGCCAAGAGGGGGCCGACGAGCAGTACTTC	CASSQEGADEQYF
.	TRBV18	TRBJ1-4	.	TGTGCCAGCTCACCCCGAAGGGGAAAGAGTGAAAAACTGTTTTTT	CASSPRRGKSEKLFF
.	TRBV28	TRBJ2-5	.	TGTGCCAGCAGCCCAGGGGTCCAAGAGACCCAGTACTTC	CASSPGVQETQYF
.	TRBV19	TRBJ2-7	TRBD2	TGTGCCAGTAGTAGACGGGGGGCCTACGAGCAGTACTTC	CASSRRGAYEQYF
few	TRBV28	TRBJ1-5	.	TGTGCCAGCAGTTTAATTAGTGACGGGAGTTTGCCCCAGCATTTT	CASSLISDGSLPQHF
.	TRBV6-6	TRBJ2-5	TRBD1	TGTGCCAGCAGCCGATACACCCCCGGGACAGGGCGCCTCAATTTCCAAGAGACCCAGTACTTC	CASSRYTPGTGRLNFQETQYF
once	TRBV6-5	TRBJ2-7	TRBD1	TGTGCCAGCAGCCTGGACAGGGCAGCCTACGAGCAGTACTTC	CASSLDRAAYEQYF
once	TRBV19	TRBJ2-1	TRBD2	TGTGCCAGTAGGATCGGGGGGAGCTCCTACAATGAGCAGTTCTTC	CASRIGGSSYNEQFF
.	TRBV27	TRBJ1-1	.	TGTGCCAGCAGTCCCACAGTGAACACTGAAGCTTTCTTT	CASSPTVNTEAFF
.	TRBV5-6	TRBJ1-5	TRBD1	TGTGCCAGCAGCCTCGGGACAGGGGTGGATCAGCCCCAGCATTTT	CASSLGTGVDQPQHF
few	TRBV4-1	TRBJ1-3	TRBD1	TGCGCCAGCAGCCAAGAGGGACAGCGAAACACCATATATTTT	CASSQEGQRNTIYF
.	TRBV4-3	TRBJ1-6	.	TGCGCCAGCAGCCAAGATTGGGGGGTCGGTTCACCCCTCCACTTT	CASSQDWGVGSPLHF
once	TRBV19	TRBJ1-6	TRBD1	TGTGCCAGTAGTATTGTACAGGGGAATTCACCCCTCCACTTT	CASSIVQGNSPLHF
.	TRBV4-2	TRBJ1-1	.	TGTGCCAGCAGCCCGTCAGCAGGGGCACGGTCTGAAGCTTTCTTT	CASSPSAGARSEAFF
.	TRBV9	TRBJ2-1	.	TGTGCCAGCAGCGTAGGCGGGAACTCCTACAATGAGCAGTTCTTC	CASSVGGNSYNEQFF
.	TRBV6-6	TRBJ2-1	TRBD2	TGTGCCAGCAGCAAACTAGCGGGAGCCTACAATGAGCAGTTCTTC	CASSKLAGAYNEQFF
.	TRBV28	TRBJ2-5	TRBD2	TGTGCCACCGGACTAGCGGCCGCGGGGACCCAGTACTTC	CATGLAAAGTQYF
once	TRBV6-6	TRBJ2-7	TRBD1	TGTGCCAGCAGTTATTCCACAGGGGACATCTACGAGCAGTACTTC	CASSYSTGDIYEQYF
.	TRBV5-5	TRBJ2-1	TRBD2	TGTGCCAGCAGCTTTAGCGGGCTGCAGAGCAATGAGCAGTTCTTC	CASSFSGLQSNEQFF
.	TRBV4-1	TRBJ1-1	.	TGCGCCAGCAGCCTGGAGAGTAAAGCTTTCTTT	CASSLESKAFF
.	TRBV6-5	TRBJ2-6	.	TGTGCCAGCAGTAAAAGGGGGTCTGGGGCCAACGTCCTGACTTTC	CASSKRGSGANVLTF
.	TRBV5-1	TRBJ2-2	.	TGCGCCAGCAGCCCTGGGGCGATTCAGGTCGGGGAGCTGTTTTTT	CASSPGAIQVGELFF
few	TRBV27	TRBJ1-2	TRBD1	TGTGCCAGCAGTTCATCCATCCAGGGGGCGTTAGCTAACTATGGCTACACCTTC	CASSSSIQGALANYGYTF
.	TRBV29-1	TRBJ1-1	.	TGCAGCCTCGGGGGGTTGAACACTGAAGCTTTCTTT	CSLGGLNTEAFF
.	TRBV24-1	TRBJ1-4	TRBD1	TGTGCCACCAGTGATGGTAGGGGGCGCCGGGCAACTAATGAAAAACTGTTTTTT	CATSDGRGRRATNEKLFF
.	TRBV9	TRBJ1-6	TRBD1	TGTGCCAGCAGCGTAGTTGGAGGGGGCGAGGCACCCCTCCACTTT	CASSVVGGGEAPLHF
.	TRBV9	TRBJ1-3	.	TGTGCCAGCAGCGCCCTGGGGGGGGCAGGAGGAAACACCATATATTTT	CASSALGGAGGNTIYF
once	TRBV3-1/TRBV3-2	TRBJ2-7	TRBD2	TGTGCCAGCAGCCAATGGGTTCTAGCGGGCTCCTACGAGCAGTACTTC	CASSQWVLAGSYEQYF
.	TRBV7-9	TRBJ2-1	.	TGTGCCAGCAGCCCACAGCGGTCAGAGCAGTTCTTC	CASSPQRSEQFF
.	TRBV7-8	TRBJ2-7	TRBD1	TGTGCCAGCAGCTTTGGGGACAGGGACTACGAGCAGTACTTC	CASSFGDRDYEQYF
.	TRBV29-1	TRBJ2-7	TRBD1	TGCAGCGTCGAGGGGACAGGGGCACACGAGCAGTACTTC	CSVEGTGAHEQYF
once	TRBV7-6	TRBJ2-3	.	TGTGCCAGCAGCGGAGGGCACAGAGGAGCAGATACGCAGTATTTT	CASSGGHRGADTQYF
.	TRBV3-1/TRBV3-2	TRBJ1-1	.	TGTGCCAGCAGCCAGAGAACGAACACTGAAGCTTTCTTT	CASSQRTNTEAFF
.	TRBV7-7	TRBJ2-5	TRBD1	TGTGCTAGCAGCTTAGACAGGGAAGAGACCCAGTACTTC	CASSLDREETQYF